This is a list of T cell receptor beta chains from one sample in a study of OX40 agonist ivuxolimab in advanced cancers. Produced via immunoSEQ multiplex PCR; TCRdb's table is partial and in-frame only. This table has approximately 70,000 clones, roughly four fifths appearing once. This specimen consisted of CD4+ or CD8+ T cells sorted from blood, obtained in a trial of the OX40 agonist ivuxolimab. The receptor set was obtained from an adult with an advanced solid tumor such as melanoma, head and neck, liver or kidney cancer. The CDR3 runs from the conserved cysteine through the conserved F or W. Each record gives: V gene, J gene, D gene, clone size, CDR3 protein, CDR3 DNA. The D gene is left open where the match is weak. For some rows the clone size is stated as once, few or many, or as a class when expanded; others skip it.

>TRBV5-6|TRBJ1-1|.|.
CASSPPPNTEAFF
TGTGCCAGCAGCCCCCCTCCGAACACTGAAGCTTTCTTT
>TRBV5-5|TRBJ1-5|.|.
CASSTLEGMNQPQHF
TGTGCCAGCAGCACTCTAGAAGGGATGAATCAGCCCCAGCATTTT
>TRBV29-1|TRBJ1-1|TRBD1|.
CSVARTGGNTEAFF
TGCAGCGTTGCGCGGACAGGGGGGAACACTGAAGCTTTCTTT
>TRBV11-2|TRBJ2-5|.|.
CASSLNRGTQETQYF
TGTGCCAGCAGCTTAAACCGGGGGACACAAGAGACCCAGTACTTC
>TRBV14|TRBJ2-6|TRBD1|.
CASRGQGDNSGANVLTF
TGTGCCAGCAGAGGACAGGGCGATAACTCTGGGGCCAACGTCCTGACTTTC
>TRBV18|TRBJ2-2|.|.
CASSPPAVNTGELFF
TGTGCCAGCTCACCACCGGCTGTGAACACCGGGGAGCTGTTTTTT
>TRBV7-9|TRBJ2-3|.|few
CASSLGGVGITDTQYF
TGTGCCAGCAGCTTAGGGGGTGTCGGGATCACAGATACGCAGTATTTT
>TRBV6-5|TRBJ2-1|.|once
CASRSYNEQFF
TGTGCCAGCCGATCCTACAATGAGCAGTTCTTC
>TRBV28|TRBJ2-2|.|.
CASTMDGRRTGELFF
TGTGCCAGCACCATGGACGGCAGAAGGACCGGGGAGCTGTTTTTT
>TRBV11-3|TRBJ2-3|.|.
CASSLGGVSTDTQYF
TGTGCCAGCAGCTTAGGCGGGGTTAGCACAGATACGCAGTATTTT
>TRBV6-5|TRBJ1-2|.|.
CASSAQIVNGYTF
TGTGCCAGCAGCGCACAAATCGTAAATGGCTACACCTTC
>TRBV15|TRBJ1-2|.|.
CATSRDERGYTF
TGTGCCACCAGCAGAGATGAAAGGGGCTACACCTTC
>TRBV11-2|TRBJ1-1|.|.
CASSRIGPEAFF
TGTGCCAGCAGCCGGATTGGGCCGGAAGCTTTCTTT
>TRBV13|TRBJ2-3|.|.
CASSDRDATDTQYF
TGTGCCAGCAGCGATCGGGACGCCACAGATACGCAGTATTTT
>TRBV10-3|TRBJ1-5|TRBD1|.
CAISVGDRNQPQHF
TGTGCCATCAGTGTGGGGGACAGGAATCAGCCCCAGCATTTT
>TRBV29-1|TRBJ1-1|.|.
CSVHARRMNTEAFF
TGCAGCGTTCACGCCCGCAGGATGAACACTGAAGCTTTCTTT
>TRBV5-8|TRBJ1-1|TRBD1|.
CASSPDRALLRFLGTEAFF
TGTGCCAGCAGCCCTGACAGGGCTCTTCTCCGGTTTTTAGGCACTGAAGCTTTCTTT
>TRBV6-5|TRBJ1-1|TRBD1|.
CASAEPGQGVTEAFF
TGTGCCAGCGCCGAACCGGGACAGGGGGTAACTGAAGCTTTCTTT
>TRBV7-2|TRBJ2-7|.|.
CASSPGHYEQYF
TGTGCCAGCAGCCCGGGCCACTACGAGCAGTACTTC
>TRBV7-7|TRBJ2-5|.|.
CASSNGETQYF
TGTGCCAGCAGTAATGGAGAGACCCAGTACTTC
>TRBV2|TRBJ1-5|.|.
CASSEGAYSNQPQHF
TGTGCCAGCAGTGAGGGGGCGTATAGCAATCAGCCCCAGCATTTT
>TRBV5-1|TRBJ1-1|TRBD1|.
CASSPGQGERKAFF
TGCGCCAGCAGCCCAGGACAGGGGGAGAGGAAGGCTTTCTTT
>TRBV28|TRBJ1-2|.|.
CASSLRKGWNYGYTF
TGTGCCAGCAGTTTACGGAAAGGGTGGAACTATGGCTACACCTTC
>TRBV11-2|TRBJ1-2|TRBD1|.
CASSPQRQGSFTF
TGTGCCAGCAGCCCCCAACGACAGGGGAGTTTCACCTTC
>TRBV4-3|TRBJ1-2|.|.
CASSQDLRYYGYTF
TGCGCCAGCAGCCAAGATTTGAGATACTATGGCTACACCTTC
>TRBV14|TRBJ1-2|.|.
CASSKQGYYGYTF
TGTGCCAGCAGCAAACAGGGCTACTATGGCTACACCTTC
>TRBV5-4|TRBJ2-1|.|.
CASSLVEENNEQFF
TGTGCCAGCAGCTTGGTAGAAGAAAACAATGAGCAGTTCTTC
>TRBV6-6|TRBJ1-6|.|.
CASKLGSSENSPLHF
TGTGCCAGCAAATTGGGCAGTAGCGAAAATTCACCCCTCCACTTT
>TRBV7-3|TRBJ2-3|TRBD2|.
CASSLGLALTDTQYF
TGTGCCAGCAGCTTGGGACTAGCCCTCACAGATACGCAGTATTTT
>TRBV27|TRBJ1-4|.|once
CASSSKDSEKLFF
TGTGCCAGCAGTTCAAAGGACAGTGAAAAACTGTTTTTT
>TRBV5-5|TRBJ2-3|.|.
CASSFERDTQYF
TGTGCCAGCAGCTTCGAAAGAGATACGCAGTATTTT
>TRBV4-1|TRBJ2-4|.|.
CASSQATVLAKNIQYF
TGCGCCAGCAGCCAAGCGACAGTACTAGCCAAAAACATTCAGTACTTC
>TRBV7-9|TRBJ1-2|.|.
CASSLEAIRGQGYTF
TGTGCCAGCAGCTTAGAAGCGATCCGGGGGCAAGGCTACACCTTC
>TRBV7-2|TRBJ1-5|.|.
CASSKQGTYSNQPQHF
TGTGCCAGCAGCAAACAGGGAACCTATAGCAATCAGCCCCAGCATTTT
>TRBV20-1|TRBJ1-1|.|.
CSAPETEAFF
TGCAGTGCTCCTGAGACTGAAGCTTTCTTT
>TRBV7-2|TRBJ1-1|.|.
CASSFGTTTEAFF
TGTGCCAGCAGTTTCGGGACAACCACTGAAGCTTTCTTT
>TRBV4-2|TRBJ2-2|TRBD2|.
CASSQEGGGQVTGELFF
TGTGCCAGCAGCCAAGAAGGCGGGGGGCAAGTCACCGGGGAGCTGTTTTTT
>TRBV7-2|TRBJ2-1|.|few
CASSFETGTEQFF
TGTGCCAGCAGCTTCGAAACAGGGACAGAGCAGTTCTTC
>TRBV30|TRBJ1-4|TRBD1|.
CAWSSRRQGATGNEKLFF
TGTGCCTGGAGTTCTCGACGACAGGGGGCGACAGGGAATGAAAAACTGTTTTTT
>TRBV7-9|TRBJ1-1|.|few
CASSGLGEAFF
TGTGCCAGCAGCGGGTTGGGGGAAGCTTTCTTT
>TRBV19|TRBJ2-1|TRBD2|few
CASSIIAGGHNEQFF
TGTGCCAGTAGTATTATAGCGGGGGGCCACAATGAGCAGTTCTTC
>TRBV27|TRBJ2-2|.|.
CASSFGALGPGELFF
TGTGCCAGCAGTTTCGGAGCCCTCGGCCCCGGGGAGCTGTTTTTT
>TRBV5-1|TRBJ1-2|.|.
CASSSLDGYTF
TGCGCCAGCAGCAGTTTGGATGGCTACACCTTC
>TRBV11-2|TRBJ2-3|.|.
CASSPGLRDTQYF
TGTGCCAGCAGCCCGGGACTCAGGGATACGCAGTATTTT
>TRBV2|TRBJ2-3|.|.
CATSGRGTDTQYF
TGTGCCACCAGCGGCAGGGGCACAGATACGCAGTATTTT
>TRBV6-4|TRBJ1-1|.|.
CASSDSIRGNTEAFF
TGTGCCAGCAGTGACTCAATAAGGGGGAACACTGAAGCTTTCTTT
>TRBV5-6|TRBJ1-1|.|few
CASSLVSGYANTEAFF
TGTGCCAGCAGCTTGGTGTCAGGGTACGCGAACACTGAAGCTTTCTTT
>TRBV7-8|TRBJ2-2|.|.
CASSPSGLGLNTGELFF
TGTGCCAGCAGCCCGTCCGGCTTGGGGCTGAACACCGGGGAGCTGTTTTTT
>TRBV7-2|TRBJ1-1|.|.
CASSADGVGTEAFF
TGTGCCAGCAGCGCAGACGGAGTTGGCACTGAAGCTTTCTTT
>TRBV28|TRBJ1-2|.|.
CASRNRGSNYGYTF
TGTGCCAGCAGAAATAGGGGATCTAACTATGGCTACACCTTC
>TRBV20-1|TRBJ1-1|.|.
CSFRAAGAFF
TGCAGCTTCAGGGCAGCGGGGGCTTTCTTT
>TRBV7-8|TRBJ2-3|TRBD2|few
CASSPSGGRADTQYF
TGTGCCAGCAGCCCGAGCGGGGGCCGAGCAGATACGCAGTATTTT
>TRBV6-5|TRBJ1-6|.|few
CASKTGLYSPLHF
TGTGCCAGCAAGACAGGCCTTTATTCACCCCTCCACTTT
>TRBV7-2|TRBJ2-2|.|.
CASSFDFPGTGELFF
TGTGCCAGCAGCTTTGACTTCCCGGGCACCGGGGAGCTGTTTTTT
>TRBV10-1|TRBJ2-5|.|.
CASSHRDSQETQYF
TGCGCCAGCAGTCACCGGGACTCTCAAGAGACCCAGTACTTC